This T cell receptor beta chain was sequenced for a study of cytomegalovirus exposure and HLA in healthy donors. PCR amplification relied on 60 Vbeta primers (plus 13 Jbeta primers). Produced via immunoSEQ multiplex PCR; TCRdb's table is partial and in-frame only. The table records under 150,000 clones, about 76% of them present only once. Per the germline V gene, CDR1 is SNHLY and CDR2 is FYNNEI. V dropped 10 bases and J dropped 1 base, with 17 bases sitting between them. This CDR3 spans 14 amino acids. This receptor was obtained from a man aged 18 to 29 in good health and CMV-seronegative. The chain employs TRBV2 and TRBJ2-7, with D possibly matching TRBD2 (6 bases). Sequenced sample: PBMCs. The CDR3 bases are TGTGCCACTACCCCGGGACTCAATTCCTACGAGCAGTACTTC. Translated: CATTPGLNSYEQYF.